This record looks at one T cell receptor (beta chain) sequence and its context. It lacks a known antigen. The input lacks base qualities; no much larger clone sits a single base away. V loses 4 bases of germline sequence and J loses 4 bases, and the interval between the two ends is 17 bases. From its cysteine to its phenylalanine, the CDR3 spans 16 amino acids. Only the CDR3 DNA stays, 48 bases, in frame from base 1. Via the germline V gene, CDR1 is MGHRA and CDR2 YSYEKL. The library came from the immunoSEQ multiplex PCR assay. TCRdb carries this immuneACCESS record with in-frame sequences only. Its versions omit some clonotypes, under half of them owing to an unresolved V gene in the studies checked, with the rest unexplained. The sample data list some 120,000 clones, and approximately 90% of these were observed just once. The ten top clones hold around 8.1% of the sample. The data originate from a study of control samples from healthy donors and cancer patients (dated by TCRdb to the early 2020s).

The chain links TRBV4-1 with TRBJ1-5; a weak D assignment points to TRBD1 (5 bases agree). The receptor was isolated from a man between 18 and 29 years old in good health. The sample was blood. The CDR3 corresponds to CASSRGGGRENQPQHF. The sequenced DNA: TGCGCCAGCAGCCGCGGGGGGGGACGGGAGAATCAGCCCCAGCATTTT.